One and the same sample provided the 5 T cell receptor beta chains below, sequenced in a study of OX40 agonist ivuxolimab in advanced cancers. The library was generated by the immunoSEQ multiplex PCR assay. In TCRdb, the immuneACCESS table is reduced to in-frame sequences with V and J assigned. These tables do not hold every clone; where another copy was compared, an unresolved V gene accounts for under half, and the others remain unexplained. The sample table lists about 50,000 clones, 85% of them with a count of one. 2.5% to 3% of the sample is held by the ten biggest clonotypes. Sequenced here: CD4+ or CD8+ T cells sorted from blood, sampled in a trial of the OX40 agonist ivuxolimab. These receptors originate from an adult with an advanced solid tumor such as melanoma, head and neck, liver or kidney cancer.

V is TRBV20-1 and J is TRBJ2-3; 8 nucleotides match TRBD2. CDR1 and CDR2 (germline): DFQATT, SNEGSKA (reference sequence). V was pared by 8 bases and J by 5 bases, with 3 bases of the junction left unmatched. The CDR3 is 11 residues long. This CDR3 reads CSSGSIDTQYF. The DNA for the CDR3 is TGCAGTAGCGGGAGTATAGATACGCAGTATTTT.

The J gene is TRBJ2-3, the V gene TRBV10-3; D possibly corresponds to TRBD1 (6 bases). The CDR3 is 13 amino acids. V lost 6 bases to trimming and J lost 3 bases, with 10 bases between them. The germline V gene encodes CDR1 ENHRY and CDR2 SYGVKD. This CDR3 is CAISDQGTDTQYF. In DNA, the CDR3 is TGTGCCATCAGCGACCAGGGGACAGATACGCAGTATTTT.

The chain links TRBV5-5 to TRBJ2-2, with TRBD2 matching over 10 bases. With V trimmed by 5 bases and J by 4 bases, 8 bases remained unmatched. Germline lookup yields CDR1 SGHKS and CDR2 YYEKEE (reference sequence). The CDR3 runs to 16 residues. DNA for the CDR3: TGTGCCAGCAGGCCAGGACTAGCGGAGATCACCGGGGAGCTGTTTTTT. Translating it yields CASRPGLAEITGELFF.

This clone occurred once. In nucleotides, the CDR3 is TGTGCCAGCAGCTTGGACACAGGCTACAGCTCCTACGAGCAGTACTTC. Encoded protein: CASSLDTGYSSYEQYF. V is TRBV5-4 and J is TRBJ2-7; the D gene is possibly TRBD1 (5 bases). The V gene's germline CDR1 is SGHNT and CDR2 YYREEE (reference sequence). Trimming removed 0 bases at V and 0 bases at J, with 13 bases between. This CDR3 region has 16 residues.

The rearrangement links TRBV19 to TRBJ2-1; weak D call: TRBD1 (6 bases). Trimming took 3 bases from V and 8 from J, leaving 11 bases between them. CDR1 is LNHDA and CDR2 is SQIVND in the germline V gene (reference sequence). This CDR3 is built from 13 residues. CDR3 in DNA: TGTGCCAGTAGTATCCAGGGGCTCCATGAGCAGTTCTTC. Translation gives CASSIQGLHEQFF.